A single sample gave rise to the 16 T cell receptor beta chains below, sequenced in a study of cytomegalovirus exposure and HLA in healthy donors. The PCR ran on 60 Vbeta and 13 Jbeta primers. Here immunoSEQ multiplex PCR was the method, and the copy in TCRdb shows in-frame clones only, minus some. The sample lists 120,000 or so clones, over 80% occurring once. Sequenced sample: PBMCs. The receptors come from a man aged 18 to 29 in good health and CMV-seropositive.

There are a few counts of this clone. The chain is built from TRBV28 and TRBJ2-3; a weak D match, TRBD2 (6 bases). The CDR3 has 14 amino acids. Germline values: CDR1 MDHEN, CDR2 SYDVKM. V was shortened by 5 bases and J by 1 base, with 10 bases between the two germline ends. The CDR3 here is CASSRGDRTDTQYF. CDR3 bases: TGTGCCAGCAGTCGCGGGGACCGCACAGATACGCAGTATTTT.

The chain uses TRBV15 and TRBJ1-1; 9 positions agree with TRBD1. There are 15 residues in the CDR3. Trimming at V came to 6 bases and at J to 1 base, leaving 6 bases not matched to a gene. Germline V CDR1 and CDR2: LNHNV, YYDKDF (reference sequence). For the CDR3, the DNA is TGTGCCACCAGTGCCGGGACAGGGCCGAACACTGAAGCTTTCTTT. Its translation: CATSAGTGPNTEAFF.

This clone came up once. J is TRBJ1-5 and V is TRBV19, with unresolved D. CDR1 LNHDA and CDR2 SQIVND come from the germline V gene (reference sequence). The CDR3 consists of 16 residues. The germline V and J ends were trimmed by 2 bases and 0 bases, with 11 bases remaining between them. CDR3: CASSILGGNSNQPQHF. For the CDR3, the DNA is TGTGCCAGTAGTATACTTGGAGGGAATAGCAATCAGCCCCAGCATTTT.

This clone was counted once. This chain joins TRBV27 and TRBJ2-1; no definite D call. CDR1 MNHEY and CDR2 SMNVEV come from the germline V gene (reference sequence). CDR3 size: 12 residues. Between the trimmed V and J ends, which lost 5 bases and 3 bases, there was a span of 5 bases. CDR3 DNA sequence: TGTGCCAGCAGTCGCGGCTACAATGAGCAGTTCTTC. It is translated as CASSRGYNEQFF.

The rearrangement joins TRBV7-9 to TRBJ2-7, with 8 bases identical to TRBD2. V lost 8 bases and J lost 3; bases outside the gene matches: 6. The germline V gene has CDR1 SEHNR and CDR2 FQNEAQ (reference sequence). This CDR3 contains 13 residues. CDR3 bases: TGTGCCAGCGGAGGCAGCGGGGGCTACGAGCAGTACTTC. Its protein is CASGGSGGYEQYF.

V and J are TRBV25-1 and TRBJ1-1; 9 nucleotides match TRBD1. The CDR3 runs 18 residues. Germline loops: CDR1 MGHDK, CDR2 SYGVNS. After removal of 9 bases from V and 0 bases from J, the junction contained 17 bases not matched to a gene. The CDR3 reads CARRDRQGGPIMNTEAFF. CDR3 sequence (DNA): TGTGCCAGGAGAGACCGACAGGGGGGCCCTATAATGAACACTGAAGCTTTCTTT.

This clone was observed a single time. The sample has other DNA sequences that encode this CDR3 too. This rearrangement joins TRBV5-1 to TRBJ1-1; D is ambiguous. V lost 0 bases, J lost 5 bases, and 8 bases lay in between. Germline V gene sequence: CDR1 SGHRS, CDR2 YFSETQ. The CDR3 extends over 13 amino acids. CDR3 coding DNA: TGCGCCAGCAGCTTGGGGGGAGGAACTGAAGCTTTCTTT. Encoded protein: CASSLGGGTEAFF.

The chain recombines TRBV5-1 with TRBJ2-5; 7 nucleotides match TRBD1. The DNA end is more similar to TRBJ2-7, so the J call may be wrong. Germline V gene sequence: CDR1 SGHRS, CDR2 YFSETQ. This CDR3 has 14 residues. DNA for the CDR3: TGCGCCAGCAGCATCGGGACAGACGTCTACGAGCAGTACTTC. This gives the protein CASSIGTDVYEQYF.

The CDR3 here is CASSLMGGRNQPQHF. The CDR3 bases are TGTGCCAGCAGTTTGATGGGGGGGCGAAATCAGCCCCAGCATTTT. V usage is TRBV27 and J usage is TRBJ1-5; weak D call: TRBD1 (6 bases). Germline V gene data show CDR1 as MNHEY and CDR2 as SMNVEV (reference sequence). Trimming removed 3 bases from V and 4 bases from J, with 13 bases in between. CDR3 length: 15 amino acids.

Here the CDR3 reads CASSQTGSNSPLHF. The CDR3 DNA follows: TGTGCCAGCAGCCAAACAGGGAGCAATTCACCCCTCCACTTT. This rearrangement joins TRBV7-8 to TRBJ1-6, with TRBD1 as a possible D gene (6 bases). CDR1 and CDR2 from the germline V gene are SGHVS and FQNEAQ. With 5 bases removed from V and 7 bases from J, the gap between germline ends came to 12 bases. The CDR3 runs 14 residues.

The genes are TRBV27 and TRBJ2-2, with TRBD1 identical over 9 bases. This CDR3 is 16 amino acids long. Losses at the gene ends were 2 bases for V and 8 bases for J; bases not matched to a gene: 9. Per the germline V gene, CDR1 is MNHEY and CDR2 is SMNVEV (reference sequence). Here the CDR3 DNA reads TGTGCCAGCAGTTTAGCCCCGGGACAGGGAGCAGGGGAGCTGTTTTTT. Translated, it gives CASSLAPGQGAGELFF.

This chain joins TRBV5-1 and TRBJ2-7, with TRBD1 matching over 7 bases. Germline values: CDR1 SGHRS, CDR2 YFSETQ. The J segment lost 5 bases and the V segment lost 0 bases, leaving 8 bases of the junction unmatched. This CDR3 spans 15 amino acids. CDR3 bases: TGCGCCAGCAGCTTGGCCAGGGGGATCCAACACGAGCAGTACTTC. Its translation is CASSLARGIQHEQYF. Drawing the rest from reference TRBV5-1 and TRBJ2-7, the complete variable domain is KAGVTQTPRYLIKTRGQQVTLSCSPISGHRSVSWYQQTPGQGLQFLFEYFSETQRNKGNFPGRFSGRQFSNSRSEMNVSTLELGDSALYLCASSLARGIQHEQYFGPGTRLTVT.

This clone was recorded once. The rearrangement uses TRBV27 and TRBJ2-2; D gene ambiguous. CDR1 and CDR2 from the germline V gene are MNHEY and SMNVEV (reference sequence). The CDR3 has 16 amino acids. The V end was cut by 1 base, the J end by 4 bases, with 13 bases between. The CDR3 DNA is TGTGCCAGCAGTTTATTGGTATCAGTACCCACCGGGGAGCTGTTTTTT. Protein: CASSLLVSVPTGELFF.

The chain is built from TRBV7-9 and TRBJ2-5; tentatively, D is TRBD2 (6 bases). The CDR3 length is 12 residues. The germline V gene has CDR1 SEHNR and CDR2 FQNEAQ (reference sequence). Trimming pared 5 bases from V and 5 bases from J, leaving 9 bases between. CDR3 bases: TGTGCCAGCAGCGGGGGGTTGGAGACCCAGTACTTC. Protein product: CASSGGLETQYF.

CDR3 protein: CASSPPGQNTGELFF. The CDR3 DNA sequence: TGTGCCAGCAGCCCACCGGGACAGAACACCGGGGAGCTGTTTTTT. The J gene is TRBJ2-2, the V gene TRBV5-4, with a weak D call TRBD1 (6 bases). The ends were cut back, 4 bases at V and 1 base at J, with 11 bases in the middle. The germline V gene has CDR1 SGHNT and CDR2 YYREEE (reference sequence). CDR3 length equals 15 residues.

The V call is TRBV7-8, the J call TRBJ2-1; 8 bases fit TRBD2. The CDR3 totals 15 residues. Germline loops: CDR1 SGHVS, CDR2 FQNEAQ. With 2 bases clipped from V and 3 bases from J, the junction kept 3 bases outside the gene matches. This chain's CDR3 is CASSLSGGGYNEQFF. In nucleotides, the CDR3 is TGTGCCAGCAGCTTAAGCGGGGGCGGCTACAATGAGCAGTTCTTC.